The 20 T cell receptor beta chains listed next were all sequenced from one sample in a study of vaccination and CD4 T cells after COVID-19. Cultured CD4+ T cells had their DNA profiled by the Oncomine TCR Beta short-read assay. Once CD4+ T cells had been cultured, genomic DNA was extracted from them. TCRdb ran MiXCR on the PCR reads and lists one entry per CDR3 protein. The sample includes 6,200 or so distinct CDR3 sequences, 33% of them seen just once. The treatment: approximately 9-day PBMC culture with coronavirus spike peptide pools or control peptides (ViraFEST assay). Investigators obtained the unexposed donor's CD4+ T cells before the COVID-19 pandemic (2011-2018). These TCRs are of unknown antigen specificity. The sequenced material came from CD4+ T cells from blood, cultured in vitro. These receptors all come from a human donor in good health.

The V gene is TRBV23-1, the J gene TRBJ2-3, with a tentative D call TRBD2 (6 bases). TRBV23-1 is labeled an ORF, and its function is uncertain. The CDR3 has 15 residues. The V end lost 11 bases, the J end lost 1 base, and 19 bases lay between the germline ends. The CDR3 DNA reads as TGCGCCCCGGCCCGGGAGAGGCTTGGCACAGATACGCAGTATTTT. As protein: CAPARERLGTDTQYF.

This clonotype showed up just once. The genes are TRBV20-1 and TRBJ2-1; TRBD2 matches at 11 bases. Germline loops: CDR1 DFQATT, CDR2 SNEGSKA (reference sequence). This CDR3 spans 15 amino acids. V was pared by 2 bases and J by 9 bases, with 9 bases of the junction left unmatched. CDR3 sequence (DNA): TGCAGTGCTAGAAACACCGGGACTAGCGGAGTTGAGCAGTTCTTC. This encodes CSARNTGTSGVEQFF.

This clonotype was seen a handful of times. This chain connects TRBV19 to TRBJ2-5; the match to TRBD2 covers 11 bases. This CDR3 has 14 amino acids. CDR1 and CDR2 from the germline V gene are LNHDA and SQIVND (reference sequence). The junction had 5 bases not matched to a gene; V was cut back by 6 bases and J by 5 bases. The CDR3 bases are TGTGCCAGTAGCAGACTAGCGGGAACGGAGACCCAGTACTTC. Protein sequence: CASSRLAGTETQYF. The full variable domain, with the rest looked up from reference TRBV19 and TRBJ2-5, is DGGITQSPKYLFRKEGQNVTLSCEQNLNHDAMYWYRQDPGQGLRLIYYSQIVNDFQKGDIAEGYSVSREKKESFPLTVTSAQKNPTAFYLCASSRLAGTETQYFGPGTRLLVL.

This sequence joins TRBV20-1 and TRBJ2-1; 7 bases are shared with TRBD1. The CDR3 consists of 14 residues. After removal of 6 bases from V and 3 bases from J, the junction contained 8 bases not matched to a gene. The germline V gene has CDR1 DFQATT and CDR2 SNEGSKA (reference sequence). The CDR3 DNA sequence: TGCAGTGCGAGCGACAGGGTGAGCTACAATGAGCAGTTCTTC. Its translation is CSASDRVSYNEQFF.

The CDR3 is CASSLPEVPDTQYF. In DNA, the CDR3 is TGTGCCAGCAGTTTACCCGAGGTGCCAGATACGCAGTATTTT. The chain has TRBV28 and TRBJ2-3, with D unresolved. The CDR3 consists of 14 residues. Looked up from germline, CDR1 is MDHEN and CDR2 is SYDVKM. Trimming left V 2 bases short and J 4 bases short, with 10 bases between.

The sample holds a few counts of this clonotype. V gene TRBV6-2 or TRBV6-3 combines with J gene TRBJ2-7; D not resolved. V was cut by 2 bases and J by 2 bases, with 13 bases left in between. This CDR3 region has 15 residues. CDR1 is MNHEY and CDR2 is SVGEGT in the germline V gene. The CDR3 DNA reads TGTGCCAGCAGTTACGGTTCCCCCCGACCCTACGAGCAGTACTTC. Encoded protein: CASSYGSPRPYEQYF.

This clonotype showed up just a few times. The chain couples TRBV7-9 to TRBJ2-3; 9 bases map to TRBD1. J gave up 6 bases and V 5 bases, and 3 bases lay outside the gene matches. The CDR3 is 13 residues long. CDR1 and CDR2 from the germline V gene are SEHNR and FQNEAQ (reference sequence). DNA for the CDR3: TGTGCCAGCAGCGAACAGGGGGCGGATACGCAGTATTTT. It yields the protein CASSEQGADTQYF.

V and J are TRBV4-1 and TRBJ2-6, with D tentatively TRBD1 (5 bases). The CDR3 is 18 residues long. V gave up 2 bases and J gave up 2 bases, with 16 bases separating them. Germline V lookup: CDR1 MGHRA, CDR2 YSYEKL. This CDR3 is CASSQRAGNIPGANVLTF. The CDR3 DNA sequence: TGCGCCAGCAGCCAAAGGGCAGGGAACATCCCTGGGGCCAACGTCCTGACTTTC.

This chain links TRBV2 with TRBJ2-5; D remains ambiguous. CDR1 and CDR2 from the germline V gene are SNHLY and FYNNEI. The CDR3 is 14 amino acids. Deletions cut 2 bases from V and 2 bases from J, with 9 bases between. This CDR3 reads CASSEWYQQETQYF. In DNA form, the CDR3 reads TGTGCCAGCAGTGAATGGTACCAACAAGAGACCCAGTACTTC.

On this clonotype: One end of the junction varies from germline; a read error may be responsible. This chain links TRBV12-3 or TRBV12-4 with TRBJ1-1, with a tentative D call TRBD1 (6 bases). The CDR3 is 14 residues long. The CDR3 protein is CTSSLGGDGTEAFF. The CDR3 bases are TGTACCAGCAGTTTAGGGGGGGATGGCACTGAAGCTTTCTTT.

The V and J genes are TRBV29-1 and TRBJ2-1; a possible D gene is TRBD2 (6 bases). Germline V CDR1 and CDR2: SQVTM, ANQGSEA. The CDR3 has 12 amino acids. V was trimmed by 6 bases and J by 6 bases, leaving 12 bases between them. CDR3 in DNA: TGCAGCGTCCAGGCGGGACTCAATGAGCAGTTCTTC. It encodes CSVQAGLNEQFF.

The chain joins TRBV21-1 to TRBJ2-1; TRBD2, the D gene given by the table, was not confirmed from the DNA. TRBV21-1 is a pseudogene. This CDR3 has 14 amino acids. The CDR3 reads CASMPGALYNEQFF. CDR3 bases: TGTGCCAGCATGCCGGGGGCCCTCTACAATGAGCAGTTCTTC.

The chain joins TRBV6-1 to TRBJ2-5; 10 bases match TRBD2. Germline CDR1 is MNHNS and CDR2 is SASEGT. The CDR3 has 14 residues. V gave up 9 bases and J gave up 2 bases; unmatched junction bases: 6. In DNA, the CDR3 is TGTGCCAGTATAGCGGGAGGACCTCAAGAGACCCAGTACTTC. Protein product: CASIAGGPQETQYF.

This chain uses TRBV24-1 with TRBJ2-3, with a weak D call TRBD1 (5 bases). Germline CDR1 is KGHDR and CDR2 is SFDVKD. Trimming removed 4 bases from V and 0 bases from J, with 10 bases in between. This CDR3 region has 15 residues. Here the CDR3 DNA reads TGTGCCACCAGTGACGAGACAGCCAGCACAGATACGCAGTATTTT. This sequence encodes CATSDETASTDTQYF.

The chain carries TRBV28 and TRBJ1-2, with 7 bases lining up with TRBD1. In germline, CDR1 is MDHEN, CDR2 SYDVKM. V gave up 2 bases and J gave up 4 bases; unmatched junction bases: 13. This CDR3 contains 17 residues. The CDR3: CASSLTPGTANIYGYTF. Written as DNA, the CDR3 is TGTGCCAGCAGTTTAACCCCCGGGACAGCGAACATCTATGGCTACACCTTC.

This clonotype was observed a handful of times. The rearrangement joins TRBV7-2 to TRBJ1-2, with a tentative D call TRBD1 (5 bases). Per the germline V gene, CDR1 is SGHTA and CDR2 is FQGNSA. This CDR3 is built from 14 residues. V lost 4 bases, J lost 8 bases, and 17 bases lay in between. The DNA for the CDR3 is TGTGCCAGCAGCTCGGATACAGGATCTCCGGGCTACACCTTC. Protein sequence: CASSSDTGSPGYTF. Combining the CDR3 with reference TRBV7-2 and TRBJ1-2 gives the whole variable domain GAGVSQSPSNKVTEKGKDVELRCDPISGHTALYWYRQSLGQGLEFLIYFQGNSAPDKSGLPSDRFSAERTGGSVSTLTIQRTQQEDSAVYLCASSSDTGSPGYTFGSGTRLTVV.

This clonotype has more than one count but fewer than ten. The chain carries TRBV7-2 and TRBJ2-7, with 7 positions matching TRBD1. The CDR3 runs to 14 residues. V was pared by 6 bases and J by 4 bases, with 9 bases of the junction left unmatched. In germline, CDR1 is SGHTA, CDR2 FQGNSA. The CDR3 protein is CASSRTGSSYEQYF. The CDR3 nucleotides are TGTGCCAGCAGTAGGACAGGTTCATCGTACGAGCAGTACTTC. The whole variable domain, filled in from reference TRBV7-2 and TRBJ2-7, reads GAGVSQSPSNKVTEKGKDVELRCDPISGHTALYWYRQSLGQGLEFLIYFQGNSAPDKSGLPSDRFSAERTGGSVSTLTIQRTQQEDSAVYLCASSRTGSSYEQYFGPGTRLTVT.

This chain links TRBV18 with TRBJ2-7; D may match TRBD1 or TRBD2 (5 bases each). The germline CDR1 and CDR2 sequences are KGHSH and LQKENI. This CDR3 is built from 17 residues. Trimming removed 4 bases from V and 0 bases from J, with 19 bases in between. The CDR3 DNA sequence: TGTGCCAGCTCACGCGCATCCCACTCGGGGCCCTCCTACGAGCAGTACTTC. It is translated as CASSRASHSGPSYEQYF.

The chain combines TRBV15 with TRBJ2-1; D unclear. The CDR3 loop spans 14 amino acids. CDR1 LNHNV and CDR2 YYDKDF come from the germline V gene (reference sequence). Trimming shortened V by 5 bases and J by 5 bases, and 13 bases separated the two germline ends. CDR3 loop: CATSYDLGNNEQFF. In DNA, the CDR3 is TGTGCCACCAGCTACGACTTGGGGAACAATGAGCAGTTCTTC.

The chain is built from TRBV27 and TRBJ1-1; D is perhaps TRBD1 (5 bases). Germline CDR1 reads MNHEY; CDR2 reads SMNVEV (reference sequence). V was clipped by 5 bases and J by 1 base, with 8 bases between them. This CDR3 comprises 13 residues. The CDR3 is CASSVTGNTEAFF. In nucleotides, the CDR3 is TGTGCCAGCAGTGTTACAGGGAACACTGAAGCTTTCTTT.